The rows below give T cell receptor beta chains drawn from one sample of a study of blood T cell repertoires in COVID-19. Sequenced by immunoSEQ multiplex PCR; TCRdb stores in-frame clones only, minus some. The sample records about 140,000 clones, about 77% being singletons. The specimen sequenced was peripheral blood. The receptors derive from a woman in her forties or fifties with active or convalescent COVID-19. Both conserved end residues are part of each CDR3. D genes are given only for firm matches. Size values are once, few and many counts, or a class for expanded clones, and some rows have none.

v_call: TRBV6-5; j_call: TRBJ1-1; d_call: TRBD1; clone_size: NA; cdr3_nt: TGTGCCAGCAGGACACAGGGGATCGCTTTCTTT; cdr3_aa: CASRTQGIAFF
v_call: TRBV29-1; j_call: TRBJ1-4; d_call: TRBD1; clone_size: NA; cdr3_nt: TGCAGCGTCGGTGGGACAGGGTCGGGCGAAAAACTGTTTTTT; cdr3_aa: CSVGGTGSGEKLFF
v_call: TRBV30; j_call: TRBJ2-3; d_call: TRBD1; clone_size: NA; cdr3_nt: TGTGCCGGATCGAGGCCAGGGGGCGGAGATACGCAGTATTTT; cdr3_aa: CAGSRPGGGDTQYF
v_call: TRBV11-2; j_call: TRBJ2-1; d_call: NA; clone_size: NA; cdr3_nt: TGTGCCAGCAGCTTATTCCGGGACTCCTCGTCTGAGCAGTTCTTC; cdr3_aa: CASSLFRDSSSEQFF
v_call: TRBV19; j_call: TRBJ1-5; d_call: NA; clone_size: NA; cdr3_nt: TGTGCCAGTAGTATCAAGGGGATATATCAGCCCCAGCATTTT; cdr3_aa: CASSIKGIYQPQHF
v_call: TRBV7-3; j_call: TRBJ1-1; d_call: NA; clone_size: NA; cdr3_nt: TGTGCCAGCAGCCCCACAGGGATACGGAACACTGAAGCTTTCTTT; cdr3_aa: CASSPTGIRNTEAFF
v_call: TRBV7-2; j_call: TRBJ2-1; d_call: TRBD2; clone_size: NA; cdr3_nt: TGTGCCAGCAGCACCCGACAGGGTAGACTAGCGGGGGACAATGAGCAGTTCTTC; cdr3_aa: CASSTRQGRLAGDNEQFF
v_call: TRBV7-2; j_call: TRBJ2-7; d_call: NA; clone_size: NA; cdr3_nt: TGTGCCAGCAGCGATCGAAAGTCGGGTGGGGGGAGCCTTTACGAGCAGTACTTC; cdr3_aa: CASSDRKSGGGSLYEQYF
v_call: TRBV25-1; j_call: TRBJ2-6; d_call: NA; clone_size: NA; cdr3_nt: TGTGCCAGCAGTGACTCCCGGGGGACTGGGGCCAACGTCCTGACTTTC; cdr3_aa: CASSDSRGTGANVLTF
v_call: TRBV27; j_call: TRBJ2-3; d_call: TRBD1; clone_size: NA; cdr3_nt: TGTGCCAGCAGCCCCTGGGGACAGGGGGCAAAGGATACGCAGTATTTT; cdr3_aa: CASSPWGQGAKDTQYF
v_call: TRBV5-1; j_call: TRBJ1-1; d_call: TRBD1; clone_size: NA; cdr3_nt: TGCGCCAGCAGCTTGGACGGGCAGGGGGCAGGGAACACTGAAGCTTTCTTT; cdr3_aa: CASSLDGQGAGNTEAFF
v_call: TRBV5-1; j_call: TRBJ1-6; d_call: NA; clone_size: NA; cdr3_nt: TGCGCCAGCAGAGCTACTCTAGGAGGCGGATCACCCCTCCACTTT; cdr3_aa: CASRATLGGGSPLHF
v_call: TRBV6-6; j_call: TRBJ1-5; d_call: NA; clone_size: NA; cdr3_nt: TGTGCCAGCAGTGGGCACAATCAGCCCCAGCATTTT; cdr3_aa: CASSGHNQPQHF
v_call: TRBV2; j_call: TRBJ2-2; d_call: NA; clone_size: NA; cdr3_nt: TGTGCCAGCAGTGAGTCCAGGTCAGACACCGGGGAGCTGTTTTTT; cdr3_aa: CASSESRSDTGELFF
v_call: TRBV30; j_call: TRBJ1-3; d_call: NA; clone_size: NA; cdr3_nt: TGTGCCTGCCGGGGAGGCAAATCTGGAAACACCATATATTTT; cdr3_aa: CACRGGKSGNTIYF
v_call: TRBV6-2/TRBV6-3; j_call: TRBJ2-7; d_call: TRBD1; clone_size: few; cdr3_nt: TGTGCCAGCAGTTACGGGACAGGAGTTGGCGCGCGGGACTACGAGCAGTACTTC; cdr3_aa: CASSYGTGVGARDYEQYF